The 2 T cell receptor beta chains below were found in one sample sequenced in a study of response to subunit inactivated influenza vaccine. A single record per CDR3 protein comes from TCRdb applying MiXCR to the RT-PCR reads. The sample has 280,000 or so distinct CDR3 sequences; less than 25% are singletons. The material sequenced was PBMCs from blood, taken approximately 22 months after vaccination. The origin of the receptors is a man aged 50 to 69 who received an inactivated influenza vaccine.

This clonotype was observed a handful of times. The chain employs TRBV6-2 or TRBV6-3 and TRBJ2-2; no reliable D call. With 7 bases removed from V and 4 bases from J, the gap between germline ends came to 10 bases. Germline loops: CDR1 MNHEY, CDR2 SVGEGT. The CDR3 consists of 13 residues. The CDR3 DNA sequence: TGTGCCAGCACCGACCGGAGCACCGGGGAGCTGTTTTTT. Translating it yields CASTDRSTGELFF.

The chain employs TRBV7-9 and TRBJ2-7; 11 nucleotides line up with TRBD1. The V and J ends lost 0 bases and 3 bases, in that order; junction bases with no gene match: 1. This CDR3 is built from 15 residues. Germline CDR1 and CDR2: SEHNR and FQNEAQ (reference sequence). The CDR3 nucleotides read TGTGCCAGCAGCTTAGCGGACAGGGGGCTCTACGAGCAGTACTTC. Amino acids: CASSLADRGLYEQYF.